This T cell receptor beta chain was identified in a study of Ad26.COV2.S vaccination and SARS-CoV-2 variants. Study-level findings and limits: Vaccine recipients showed a spike-specific TCR breadth that was higher than in placebo recipients.

Sample treatment: over 15 received Ad26.COV2.S at low or high dose, single or two shots; 5 received placebo; per-sample allocation not given. Each sample was drawn 63 days after the first injection (of vaccine or placebo). The vaccine antigen was prefusion-stabilized Wuhan SARS-CoV-2 spike. The junction had 9 bases not matched to a gene; V was cut back by 4 bases and J by 3 bases. This CDR3 comprises 15 residues. The germline CDR1 and CDR2 sequences are SGHTS and YDEGEE. The repertoire was sequenced with immunoSEQ multiplex PCR; TCRdb's copy has only in-frame clones and lacks some. This sample has 350,000 to 600,000 clones; about 89% occur once, and the top ten carry 1.5% to 2%. Concerning this clone: The antigen is not known.

This sequence was found in a person between 18 and 59 years old who received the Ad26.COV2.S COVID-19 vaccine or a placebo. The genes are TRBV5-8 and TRBJ1-2; 7 bases match TRBD1. This specimen was peripheral blood, taken in a trial of Ad26.COV2.S vaccine versus placebo. CDR3 sequence reads: CASSLLTGRDYGYTF. The CDR3 DNA follows: TGTGCCAGCAGCCTTCTGACAGGGAGAGACTATGGCTACACCTTC.